This T cell receptor beta chain is from a study of beta chain features in type 1 diabetes. As for the study in general: All samples together contributed approximately 100 million sorted cells for examination. General observations from the study: The naive, central memory and Treg TCRB repertoires looked more alike in patients than they did in healthy donors. A moderate, significant TCRB CDR3 shortening appeared in type 1 diabetes across four CD4+ subsets.

The sequenced template was cDNA made from the entire isolated RNA. TCRdb's table, derived via immunoSEQ multiplex PCR, lists solely in-frame clones and lacks some. The data hold about 620,000 clones, with around 15% observed a single time. This CDR3 is built from 16 residues. The germline gives CDR1 MNHEY, CDR2 SVGAGI. Trimming left V 4 bases short and J 0 bases short, with 14 bases between. This clone has only a few counts. What it binds is not known. Cell sorting via CD45RO/CCR7/CD25/CD127/CD95/CD27 was performed to obtain CD4+ naive, central memory, regulatory and stem cell-like memory cells. The V call is TRBV6-5, the J call TRBJ2-3, with TRBD1 as a possible D gene (6 bases). Sequencing input: naive CD4+ T cells from blood. This receptor was identified in a man between 18 and 35 years old in good health. The CDR3 loop reads CASSSYRVGSTDTQYF. The DNA of the CDR3 is TGTGCCAGCAGTTCATACAGGGTGGGGAGCACAGATACGCAGTATTTT.